The clone carrying this T cell receptor (beta chain) was found a few times. This sample is part of a study of regulatory T cells in long-lasting Graves disease. Time point: persistent/refractory GD, antithyroid drugs over 5 years with positive TRAb. Extracted PBMC RNA gave rise to the TCR library. To make TCR beta libraries, researchers used iRepertoire HTBI primers and Arm-PCR of CDR3 regions. TCRdb re-analysed the multiplex PCR reads in MiXCR, keeping a single row per CDR3 protein. The profile shows roughly 500,000 distinct CDR3 sequences, 20% to 25% of them singletons. The material was peripheral blood mononuclear cells (PBMCs), obtained when the disease was refractory, from a patient treated with antithyroid drugs. The receptor comes from a female donor with Graves disease.

CDR3 sequence: CAWSRTGTGDEKLFF. CDR3 DNA sequence: TGTGCCTGGAGTCGAACCGGGACAGGGGATGAAAAACTGTTTTTT. The chain couples TRBV30 to TRBJ1-4; 10 positions agree with TRBD1. CDR1 and CDR2 from the germline V gene are GTSNPN and SVGIG (reference sequence). The V and J ends lost 2 bases and 6 bases, in that order; junction bases with no gene match: 6. CDR3 length equals 15 residues.